This TCR beta chain was captured by sequencing in a study of blood T cell repertoires in COVID-19. Turning to the study itself: The samples span acute and convalescent COVID-19 from the United States, Italy and Spain.

CDR3 length: 17 residues. Germline CDR1 and CDR2: MGHRA and YSYEKL. V was cut by 0 bases and J by 9 bases, with 21 bases left in between. In the source study's methods: Estimation of nucleated cell counts was performed using reference gene primer amplification. Method: immunoSEQ multiplex PCR; TCRdb's copy keeps in-frame clones and lacks some. V, J and clone size are those of that table, while D and trimming were read from the DNA. The repertoire includes 170,000 or so clones, around 84% of them detected once, and under 0.65% sits in the top ten. Followed over time, Seattle patients had been enrolled while infection was active.

The receptor's source is a man aged 55 to 70 with COVID-19, enrolled during active disease. Material for sequencing was peripheral blood. The chain employs TRBV4-1 and TRBJ1-5; maybe TRBD1 (6 bases). In DNA form, the CDR3 reads TGCGCCAGCAGCCAAGAAAATGTCGCAGGGGAAAGTCGGCCCCAGCATTTT. It codes for CASSQENVAGESRPQHF.